The 24 T cell receptor beta chains in this list originate from one sample, sequenced in a study of blood T cells in healthy people across ages. The use of a sample-barcoded 5' primer and a J-beta primer mix characterized a second PCR of roughly 6 to 11 cycles. TCRdb reprocessed the 5' RACE reads via MiXCR and lists one record per CDR3 protein. The sample lists about 580,000 distinct CDR3 sequences; 40% to 55% were seen once. The sequencing input was blood. These receptors were taken from a man at least 80 years old in good health.

This clonotype was picked up a small number of times. The chain has TRBV6-6 and TRBJ2-6; 9 bases map to TRBD1. The V segment lost 6 bases and the J segment 4 bases; nucleotides outside the gene matches: 10. The CDR3 covers 17 residues. Germline CDR1 MNHNY, CDR2 SVGAGI (reference sequence). The CDR3 reads CASRGQGIGEGANVLTF. CDR3 DNA sequence: TGTGCCAGCAGGGGACAGGGAATTGGGGAAGGGGCCAACGTCCTGACTTTC.

The V and J genes are TRBV20-1 and TRBJ2-6; D may match TRBD1 or TRBD2 (6 bases each). CDR1 DFQATT and CDR2 SNEGSKA come from the germline V gene (reference sequence). This CDR3 contains 19 residues. The ends were cut back, 3 bases at V and 0 bases at J, with 21 bases in the middle. Here the CDR3 DNA reads TGCAGTGCTAGCGGTGGAGAAATGGGGGGCACCTCTGGGGCCAACGTCCTGACTTTC. Its protein is CSASGGEMGGTSGANVLTF.

The gene calls are TRBV27 and TRBJ2-1, with D tentatively TRBD2 (6 bases). V was trimmed by 4 bases and J by 3 bases, leaving 10 bases between them. The CDR3 runs 14 residues. Germline-derived CDR1 and CDR2 are MNHEY and SMNVEV (reference sequence). DNA of the CDR3: TGTGCCAGCAGTTCCACGGGACTCTACAATGAGCAGTTCTTC. It translates to CASSSTGLYNEQFF.

This clonotype has a handful of counts. This rearrangement joins TRBV7-9 to TRBJ2-1, with D possibly being TRBD1 (6 bases). The germline V gene encodes CDR1 SEHNR and CDR2 FQNEAQ (reference sequence). V gave up 5 bases and J gave up 3 bases, with 17 bases separating them. This CDR3 region has 16 residues. CDR3: CASSPGQPVYYNEQFF. The CDR3, as DNA: TGTGCCAGCAGCCCCGGACAGCCAGTTTACTACAATGAGCAGTTCTTC.

The chain combines TRBV4-3 with TRBJ2-1, with D possibly being TRBD1 (5 bases). This CDR3 has 16 residues. CDR1 is LGHNA and CDR2 is YSLEER in the germline V gene. The germline V and J ends were trimmed by 2 bases and 6 bases, with 17 bases remaining between them. CDR3 sequence (DNA): TGCGCCAGCAGCCAACAACCGGGCCTTCAGGGCAATGAGCAGTTCTTC. As protein: CASSQQPGLQGNEQFF.

The chain links TRBV20-1 to TRBJ2-1, with TRBD2 identical over 9 bases. J lost 4 bases, V lost 1 base, and 17 bases had no gene match. Germline CDR1 DFQATT, CDR2 SNEGSKA (reference sequence). The CDR3 is made up of 19 amino acids. CDR3 nucleotide sequence: TGCAGTGCTAGAGTTCGTCGACCCCGTGTAGCGGGAGAGTACAATGAGCAGTTCTTC. It encodes CSARVRRPRVAGEYNEQFF.

Ten or more counts support this clonotype. The rearrangement links TRBV2 to TRBJ2-1, with 7 nucleotides matching TRBD1. V was clipped by 4 bases and J by 8 bases; unmatched bases: 2. This CDR3 has 12 residues. The germline CDR1 and CDR2 sequences are SNHLY and FYNNEI. CDR3 region: CASSGQGYEQFF. CDR3 DNA: TGTGCCAGCAGTGGACAGGGTTATGAGCAGTTCTTC.

The chain combines TRBV20-1 with TRBJ2-1, with 10 positions matching TRBD2. Germline CDR1 and CDR2: DFQATT and SNEGSKA (reference sequence). The ends lost 0 bases at V and 7 bases at J; junction bases unmatched: 6. This CDR3 is 15 amino acids long. In DNA form, the CDR3 reads TGCAGTGCTAGAGAGGGAAGCGGGGGGGCGAATGAGCAGTTCTTC. This codes for CSAREGSGGANEQFF.

The chain's CDR3 is CSAAPAAGSHEQYF. The CDR3 DNA sequence: TGCAGTGCCGCGCCCGCCGCGGGTTCCCACGAGCAGTACTTC. The chain is built from TRBV20-1 and TRBJ2-7; weak D call: TRBD2 (5 bases). The CDR3 covers 14 residues. CDR1 and CDR2 from the germline V gene are DFQATT and SNEGSKA (reference sequence). Trimming left V 6 bases short and J 5 bases short, with 20 bases between.

The chain carries TRBV6-5 and TRBJ2-5; possible D gene TRBD2, 7 bases. Germline V CDR1 and CDR2: MNHEY, SVGAGI. Trimming removed 5 bases at V and 5 bases at J, with 21 bases between. This CDR3 has 16 residues. This chain's CDR3 is CASSKSRDGGRETQYF. The CDR3 bases are TGTGCCAGCAGTAAAAGCCGGGACGGGGGGCGGGAGACCCAGTACTTC.

This clonotype was picked up many times. The chain joins TRBV7-2 to TRBJ2-5; D gene uncertain. CDR3 length: 14 amino acids. The ends were cut back, 7 bases at V and 2 bases at J, with 14 bases in the middle. Germline V gives CDR1 SGHTA, CDR2 FQGNSA. The CDR3 DNA is TGTGCCAGCACCAAAGAGCTCCGGCAAGAGACCCAGTACTTC. Its translation: CASTKELRQETQYF.

The chain recombines TRBV7-2 with TRBJ2-1; D gene ambiguous. Germline V gene sequence: CDR1 SGHTA, CDR2 FQGNSA. V was cut by 2 bases and J by 2 bases, with 10 bases left in between. This CDR3 spans 15 amino acids. The CDR3 loop reads CASSLSPRPYNEQFF. Here the CDR3 DNA reads TGTGCCAGCAGCTTAAGTCCCCGACCCTACAATGAGCAGTTCTTC.

V and J are TRBV7-2 and TRBJ2-3, with D perhaps assigned TRBD1 or TRBD2 (7 bases each). Germline V gene data show CDR1 as SGHTA and CDR2 as FQGNSA. Trimming shortened V by 7 bases and J by 3 bases, and 17 bases separated the two germline ends. The CDR3 extends over 15 amino acids. CDR3 sequence (DNA): TGTGCCAGCACTTACCTCAGGGGGGGAACAGATACGCAGTATTTT. Protein sequence: CASTYLRGGTDTQYF.

The chain employs TRBV25-1 and TRBJ2-1; 9 bases match TRBD1. This CDR3 has 13 amino acids. Germline loops: CDR1 MGHDK, CDR2 SYGVNS. V lost 8 bases, J lost 10 bases, and 9 bases stayed unmatched. DNA of the CDR3: TGTGCCAGCCGGGACAGGGTTTCTGAGGAGCAGTTCTTC. Its protein is CASRDRVSEEQFF. The whole variable domain, remainder taken from reference TRBV25-1 and TRBJ2-1, is EADIYQTPRYLVIGTGKKITLECSQTMGHDKMYWYQQDPGMELHLIHYSYGVNSTEKGDLSSESTVSRIRTEHFPLTLESARPSHTSQYLCASRDRVSEEQFFGPGTRLTVL.

As concerns this clonotype: A much larger clone lies one base from this, so it may be a read error. This chain joins TRBV6-5 and TRBJ1-2; D is uncertain. This CDR3 is 13 amino acids long. The germline V gene has CDR1 MNHEY and CDR2 SVGAGI. In DNA, the CDR3 is TGTGCCAGCAGTGACTCCCGCGGTCGGGGCTACACCTTC. Its protein product is CASSDSRGRGYTF.

The V and J genes are TRBV5-4 and TRBJ2-3, with D perhaps given as TRBD1 or TRBD2 (5 bases each). The germline V and J ends were trimmed by 0 bases and 4 bases, with 15 bases remaining between them. The length of the CDR3 is 16 residues. Germline-derived CDR1 and CDR2 are SGHNT and YYREEE (reference sequence). The chain's CDR3 is CASSLDLGGEADTQYF. CDR3 bases: TGTGCCAGCAGCTTGGATCTTGGGGGAGAGGCAGATACGCAGTATTTT.

The V call is TRBV20-1, the J call TRBJ1-1; D ambiguous. This CDR3 is built from 12 residues. V was cut by 2 bases and J by 6 bases, with 10 bases left in between. Per the germline V gene, CDR1 is DFQATT and CDR2 is SNEGSKA (reference sequence). The CDR3 DNA is TGCAGTGCTAGAAGCGGGGATGCTGAAGCTTTCTTT. Translation gives CSARSGDAEAFF.

The chain joins TRBV18 to TRBJ1-1; 7 positions agree with TRBD1. Germline loops: CDR1 KGHSH, CDR2 LQKENI. The CDR3 extends over 15 amino acids. The junction had 3 bases not matched to a gene; V was cut back by 1 base and J by 1 base. The CDR3 sequence: CASSPHTGENTEAFF. CDR3 sequence (DNA): TGTGCCAGCTCACCACACACAGGGGAGAACACTGAAGCTTTCTTT. Complete variable domain (other parts from reference TRBV18 and TRBJ1-1): NAGVMQNPRHLVRRRGQEARLRCSPMKGHSHVYWYRQLPEEGLKFMVYLQKENIIDESGMPKERFSAEFPKEGPSILRIQQVVRGDSAAYFCASSPHTGENTEAFFGQGTRLTVV.

This clonotype showed up just a few times. The genes are TRBV3-1 and TRBJ2-5, with 10 bases fitting TRBD2. The CDR3 runs 17 residues. J gave up 0 bases and V 4 bases, and 8 bases lay outside the gene matches. Germline CDR1 is LGHDT and CDR2 is YNNKEL (reference sequence). This CDR3 is CASSRLTTSGDQETQYF. In nucleotides, the CDR3 is TGTGCCAGCAGCCGGCTAACCACTAGCGGGGACCAAGAGACCCAGTACTTC.

The rearrangement joins TRBV20-1 to TRBJ1-1; 10 bases line up with TRBD1. The CDR3 spans 13 residues. Germline CDR1 reads DFQATT; CDR2 reads SNEGSKA (reference sequence). For the CDR3, the DNA is TGCAGCCCGGGACAGGGGTTGGTAACTGAAGCTTTCTTT. This gives the protein CSPGQGLVTEAFF.

The chain couples TRBV10-1 to TRBJ2-3; the match to TRBD2 covers 8 bases. Per germline, CDR1 WNHNN and CDR2 SYGVQD (reference sequence). V lost 5 bases and J lost 5; bases outside the gene matches: 12. The CDR3 has 16 amino acids. The CDR3 DNA reads TGCGCCAGCAGTCTTGGGGTAGGGACTAGTGGAGATACGCAGTATTTT. Translation gives CASSLGVGTSGDTQYF.

The rearrangement joins TRBV20-1 to TRBJ2-6, with D unclear. V was cut by 0 bases and J by 0 bases, with 6 bases left in between. This CDR3 has 15 residues. From germline, CDR1 is DFQATT and CDR2 SNEGSKA (reference sequence). The CDR3 DNA is TGCAGTGCTAGAGATCAACGCTCTGGGGCCAACGTCCTGACTTTC. Translation: CSARDQRSGANVLTF.

This clonotype was counted only a few times. The V gene is TRBV29-1, the J gene TRBJ2-7, with 7 bases identical to TRBD1. The junction had 9 bases not matched to a gene; V was cut back by 6 bases and J by 4 bases. This CDR3 is 13 amino acids long. CDR1 SQVTM and CDR2 ANQGSEA come from the germline V gene. The CDR3 is CSVPQGGGYEQYF. The CDR3 nucleotides read TGCAGCGTCCCCCAAGGGGGCGGATACGAGCAGTACTTC.

In this sample, this clonotype turned up a few times. The chain uses TRBV28 and TRBJ2-7; TRBD2 aligns across 10 bases. The germline CDR1 and CDR2 sequences are MDHEN and SYDVKM. This CDR3 has 15 residues. The J segment lost 1 base and the V segment lost 6 bases, leaving 6 bases of the junction unmatched. The CDR3 protein is CASRHSGRISYEQYF. The CDR3, as DNA: TGTGCCAGCAGACATAGCGGGAGGATTTCCTACGAGCAGTACTTC.